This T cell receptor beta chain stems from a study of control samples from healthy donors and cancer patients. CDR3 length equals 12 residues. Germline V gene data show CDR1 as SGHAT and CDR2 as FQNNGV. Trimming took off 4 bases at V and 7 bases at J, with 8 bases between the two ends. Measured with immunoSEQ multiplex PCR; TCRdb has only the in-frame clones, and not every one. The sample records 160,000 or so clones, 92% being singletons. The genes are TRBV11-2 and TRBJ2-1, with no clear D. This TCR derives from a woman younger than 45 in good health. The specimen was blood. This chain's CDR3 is CASSSMKNEQFF. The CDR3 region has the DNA TGTGCCAGCAGCTCCATGAAGAATGAGCAGTTCTTC.